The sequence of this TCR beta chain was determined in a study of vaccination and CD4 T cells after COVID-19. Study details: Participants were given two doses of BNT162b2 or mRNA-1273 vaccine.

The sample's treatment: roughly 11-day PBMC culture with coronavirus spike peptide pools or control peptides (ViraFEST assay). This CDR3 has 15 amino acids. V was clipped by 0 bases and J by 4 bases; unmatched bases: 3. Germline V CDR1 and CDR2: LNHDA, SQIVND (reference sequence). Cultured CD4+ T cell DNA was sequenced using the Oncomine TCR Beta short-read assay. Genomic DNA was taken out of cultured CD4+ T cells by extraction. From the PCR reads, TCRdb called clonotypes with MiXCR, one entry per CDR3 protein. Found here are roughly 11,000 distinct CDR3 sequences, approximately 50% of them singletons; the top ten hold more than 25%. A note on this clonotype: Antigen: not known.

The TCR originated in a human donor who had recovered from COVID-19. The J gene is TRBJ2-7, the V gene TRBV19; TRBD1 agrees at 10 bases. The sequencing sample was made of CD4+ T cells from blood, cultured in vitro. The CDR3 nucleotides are TGTGCCAGTAGTATAGACCGGGACAGGGGATACGAGCAGTACTTC. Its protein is CASSIDRDRGYEQYF.